Included here is one T cell receptor (beta chain) sequence, with context. These data originate in a study of CD8 T cells in ankylosing spondylitis. TCRdb ran MiXCR on the 5' RACE reads and lists one entry per CDR3 protein. Of roughly 200,000 distinct CDR3 sequences in the sample, about 26% were seen once. CDR3 length: 15 amino acids. Germline lookup yields CDR1 MNHEY and CDR2 SMNVEV (reference sequence). Trimming took 2 bases from V and 0 from J, leaving 11 bases between them. This receptor was taken from a male donor with ankylosing spondylitis or in good health (not recorded which). The chain carries TRBV27 and TRBJ2-7, with D possibly matching TRBD1 (6 bases). The sequenced sample consisted of blood, either unsorted or a sorted T cell fraction (not recorded which). DNA for the CDR3: TGTGCCAGCAGTTTAGGACAGAGCAGCTCCTACGAGCAGTACTTC. Amino acids: CASSLGQSSSYEQYF.